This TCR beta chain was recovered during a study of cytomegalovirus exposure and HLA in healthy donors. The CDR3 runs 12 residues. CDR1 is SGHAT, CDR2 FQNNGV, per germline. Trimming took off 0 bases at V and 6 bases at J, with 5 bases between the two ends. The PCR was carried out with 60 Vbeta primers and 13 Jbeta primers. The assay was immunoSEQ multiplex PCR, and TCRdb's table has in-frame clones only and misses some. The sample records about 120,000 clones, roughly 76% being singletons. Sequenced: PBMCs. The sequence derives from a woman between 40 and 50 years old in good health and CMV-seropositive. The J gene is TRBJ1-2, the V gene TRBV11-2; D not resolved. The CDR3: CASSLDGHGYTF. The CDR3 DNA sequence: TGTGCCAGCAGCTTAGATGGGCATGGCTACACCTTC.